This TCR beta chain is from a study of post-analysis software for immune sequencing data. About the research overall: The study covered relapsing-remitting, secondary progressive and progressive-relapsing courses of multiple sclerosis.

V dropped 4 bases and J dropped 7 bases, with 17 bases sitting between them. The CDR3 spans 15 residues. Germline V lookup: CDR1 LGHDT, CDR2 YNNKEL (reference sequence). cDNA libraries of TCR beta carried unique molecular identifiers. A population of 1 to 10 million T cells gave rise to roughly 490,000 cDNA molecules. One entry per CDR3 protein, called by TCRdb with MiXCR from the PCR reads. The table lists approximately 570,000 distinct CDR3 sequences, 40% to 50% of them singletons. The study's findings and limits: Same-batch preparations were strongly co-clustered by F measure. Patients showed TRBV5-6, TRBV5-1 and TRBV20-1 among five TRBV segments more frequent than in controls.

In regard to this clonotype: Its antigen is unknown.

This chain joins TRBV3-1 and TRBJ2-1; D is tentatively TRBD1 or TRBD2 (5 bases each). Input material: blood. The clonotype was recovered from a girl aged 5 to 17 with multiple sclerosis. The CDR3 DNA reads TGTGCCAGCAGCCCCATGGCCATTTGGGGGAATGAGCAGTTCTTC. This codes for CASSPMAIWGNEQFF.